This T cell receptor beta chain originates from a study of T cells expressing NK-cell markers. As for the study in general: Each TCR beta repertoire originated in sorted T cells that were CD3+CD56+NKG2C+, CD3+CD56+NKG2C- or CD3+CD56-NKG2C+. Eight donors were sequenced, seven testing HCMV-seropositive and one testing seronegative. Study observations and caveats: A few donors likewise had their CD3+CD56-NKG2C+ fraction led by these clonotypes. The contribution of dominant NKG2C+ clonotypes to CD8+ T cells in more than five donors was roughly 1.0-7.5%.

In regard to this clonotype: Its target is unknown.

The V gene's germline CDR1 is DFQATT and CDR2 SNEGSKA (reference sequence). The CDR3 loop spans 14 amino acids. TCRdb reanalyzed the 5' RACE reads and collapses them to one entry per CDR3 protein, without DNA. This repertoire includes some 450,000 distinct CDR3 sequences. The receptor's source is a woman aged 18-70 years in good health. Sequenced input: blood T cells: a sorted CD56 or NKG2C T cell subset, CD4+ or CD8+ T cells, or bulk PBMC T cells (not recorded which). The gene calls are TRBV20-1 and TRBJ2-7. This chain's CDR3 is CSATQSGRFNEQYF.